The TCR beta chain under discussion was sequenced for a study of cytomegalovirus exposure and HLA in healthy donors. Study findings and constraints: Presence/absence analyses assumed roughly uniform sequencing depth across donors, which may not hold.

It was with 60 Vbeta and 13 Jbeta primers that the PCR ran. Only in-frame clones appear in the TCRdb table, and some are missing; sequencing was by immunoSEQ multiplex PCR. Its clone listing holds 150,000 to 200,000 clones. A word on this clone: Its cognate antigen is unknown.

This clonotype was obtained from an older woman in good health and CMV-seronegative. The sequenced material came from PBMCs.

The CDR3 bases are TGCGCCAGCAGCCAAGAGGAAGCGGGAGTGGGCAACGAGCAGTACTTC. This sequence encodes CASSQEEAGVGNEQYF. The rearrangement links TRBV4-1 to TRBJ2-7; 8 bases map to TRBD2. Germline V gene lookup returns CDR1 MGHRA and CDR2 YSYEKL. V shed 0 bases and J 5 bases; nucleotides not matched to a gene: 9. The CDR3 sequence is 16 residues long.